The source of this TCR beta chain is a study of blood T cell repertoires in COVID-19. The assay was immunoSEQ multiplex PCR, and TCRdb's table has in-frame clones only and misses some. The sample holds a few hundred thousand clones, approximately 88% seen once. The sequence was collected from a woman between 25 and 40 years old who had recovered from COVID-19. Sequenced: peripheral blood.

Here the CDR3 DNA reads TGTGCCAGCAATCGGGACAGGGGGTTGAGTGGCTACACCTTC. This sequence encodes CASNRDRGLSGYTF. The rearrangement links TRBV2 to TRBJ1-2, with TRBD1 matching 11 bases. This CDR3 has 14 amino acids. V lost 7 bases to trimming and J lost 7 bases; unmatched junction nucleotides: 8. The germline V gene encodes CDR1 SNHLY and CDR2 FYNNEI.